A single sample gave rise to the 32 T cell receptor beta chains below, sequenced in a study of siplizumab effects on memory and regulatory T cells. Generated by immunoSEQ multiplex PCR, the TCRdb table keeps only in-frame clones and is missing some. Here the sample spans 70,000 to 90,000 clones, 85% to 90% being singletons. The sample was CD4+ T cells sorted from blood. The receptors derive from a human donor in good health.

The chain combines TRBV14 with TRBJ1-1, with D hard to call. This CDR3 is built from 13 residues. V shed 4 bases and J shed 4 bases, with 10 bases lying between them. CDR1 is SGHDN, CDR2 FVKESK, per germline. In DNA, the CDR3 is TGTGCCAGCAGCCTGACGAGGATCACTGAAGCTTTCTTT. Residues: CASSLTRITEAFF.

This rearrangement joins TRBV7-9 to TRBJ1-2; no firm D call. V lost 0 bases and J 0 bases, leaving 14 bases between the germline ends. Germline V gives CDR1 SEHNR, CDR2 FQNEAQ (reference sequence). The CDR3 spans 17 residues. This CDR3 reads CASSLAIQSLANYGYTF. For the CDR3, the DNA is TGTGCCAGCAGCTTAGCAATCCAGTCCTTAGCTAACTATGGCTACACCTTC.

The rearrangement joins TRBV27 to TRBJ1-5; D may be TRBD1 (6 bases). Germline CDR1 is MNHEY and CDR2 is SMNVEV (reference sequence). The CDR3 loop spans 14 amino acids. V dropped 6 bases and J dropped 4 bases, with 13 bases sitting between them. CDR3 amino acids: CASSSTGKNQPQHF. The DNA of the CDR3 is TGTGCCAGCAGCTCAACAGGGAAGAATCAGCCCCAGCATTTT.

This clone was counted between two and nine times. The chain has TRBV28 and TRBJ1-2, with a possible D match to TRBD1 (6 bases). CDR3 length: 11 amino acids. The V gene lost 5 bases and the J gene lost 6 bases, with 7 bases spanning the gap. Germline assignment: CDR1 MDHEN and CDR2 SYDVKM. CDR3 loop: CASSRQDGYTF. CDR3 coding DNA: TGTGCCAGCAGTCGACAGGATGGCTACACCTTC.

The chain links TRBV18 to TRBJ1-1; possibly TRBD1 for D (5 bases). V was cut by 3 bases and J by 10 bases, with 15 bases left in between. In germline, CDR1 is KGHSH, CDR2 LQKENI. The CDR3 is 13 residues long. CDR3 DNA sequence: TGTGCCAGCTCACCGCCAGGGCGGGCCGGAGCTTTCTTT. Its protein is CASSPPGRAGAFF.

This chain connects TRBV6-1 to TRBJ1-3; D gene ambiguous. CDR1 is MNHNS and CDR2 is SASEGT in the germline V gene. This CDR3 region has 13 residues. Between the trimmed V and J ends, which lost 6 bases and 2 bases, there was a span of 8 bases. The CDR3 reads CASSPSPGNTIYF. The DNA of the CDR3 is TGTGCCAGCAGCCCAAGCCCTGGAAACACCATATATTTT.

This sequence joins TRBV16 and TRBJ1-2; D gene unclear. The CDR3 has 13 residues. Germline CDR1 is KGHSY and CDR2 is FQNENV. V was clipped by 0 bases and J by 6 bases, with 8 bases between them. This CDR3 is CASSQSWVHGYTF. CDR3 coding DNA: TGTGCCAGCAGCCAATCTTGGGTGCATGGCTACACCTTC.

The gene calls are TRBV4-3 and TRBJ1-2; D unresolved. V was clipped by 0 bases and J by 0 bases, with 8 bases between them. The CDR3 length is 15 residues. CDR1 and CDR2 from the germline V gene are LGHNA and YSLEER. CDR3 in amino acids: CASSQDRAANYGYTF. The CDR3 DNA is TGCGCCAGCAGCCAAGATAGAGCCGCTAACTATGGCTACACCTTC.

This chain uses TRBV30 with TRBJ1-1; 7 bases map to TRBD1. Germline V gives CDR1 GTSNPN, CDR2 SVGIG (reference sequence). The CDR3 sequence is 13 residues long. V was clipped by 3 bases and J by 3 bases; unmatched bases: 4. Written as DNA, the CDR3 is TGTGCCTGGAGCCCAGGGGGTTACACTGAAGCTTTCTTT. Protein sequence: CAWSPGGYTEAFF. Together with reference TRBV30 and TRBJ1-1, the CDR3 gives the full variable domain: SQTIHQWPATLVQPVGSPLSLECTVEGTSNPNLYWYRQAAGRGLQLLFYSVGIGQISSEVPQNLSASRPQDRQFILSSKKLLLSDSGFYLCAWSPGGYTEAFFGQGTRLTVV.

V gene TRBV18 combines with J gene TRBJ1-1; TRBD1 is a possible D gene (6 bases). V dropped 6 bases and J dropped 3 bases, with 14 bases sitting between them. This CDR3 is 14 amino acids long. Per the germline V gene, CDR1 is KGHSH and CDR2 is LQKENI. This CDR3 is CASSDRYGDTEAFF. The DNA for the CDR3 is TGTGCCAGCTCCGACAGGTATGGGGACACTGAAGCTTTCTTT.

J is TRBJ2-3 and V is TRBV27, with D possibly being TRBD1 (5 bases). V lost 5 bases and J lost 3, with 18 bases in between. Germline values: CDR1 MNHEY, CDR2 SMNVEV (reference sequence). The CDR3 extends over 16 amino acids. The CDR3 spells CASSPRQHPLTDTQYF. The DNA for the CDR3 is TGTGCCAGCAGTCCACGACAGCATCCTCTAACAGATACGCAGTATTTT.

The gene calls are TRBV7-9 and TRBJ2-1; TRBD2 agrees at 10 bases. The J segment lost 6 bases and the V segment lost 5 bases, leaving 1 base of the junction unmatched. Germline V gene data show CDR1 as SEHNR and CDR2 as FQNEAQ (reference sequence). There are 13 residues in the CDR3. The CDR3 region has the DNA TGTGCCAGCAGCAGCGGGAGGGGCAATGAGCAGTTCTTC. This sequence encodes CASSSGRGNEQFF. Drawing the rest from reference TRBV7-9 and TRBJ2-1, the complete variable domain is DTGVSQNPRHKITKRGQNVTFRCDPISEHNRLYWYRQTLGQGPEFLTYFQNEAQLEKSRLLSDRFSAERPKGSFSTLEIQRTEQGDSAMYLCASSSGRGNEQFFGPGTRLTVL.

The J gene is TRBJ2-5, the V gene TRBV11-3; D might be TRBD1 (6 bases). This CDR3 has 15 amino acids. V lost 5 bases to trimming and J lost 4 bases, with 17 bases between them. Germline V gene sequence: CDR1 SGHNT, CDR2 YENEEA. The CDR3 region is CASSPPVQGGETQYF. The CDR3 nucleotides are TGTGCCAGCAGCCCCCCCGTACAGGGCGGAGAGACCCAGTACTTC.

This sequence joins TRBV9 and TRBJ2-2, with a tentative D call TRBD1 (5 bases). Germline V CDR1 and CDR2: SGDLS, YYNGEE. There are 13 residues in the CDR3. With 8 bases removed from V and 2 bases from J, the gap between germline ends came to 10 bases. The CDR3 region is CARRQRNTGELFF. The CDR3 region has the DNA TGTGCCAGACGACAGCGAAACACCGGGGAGCTGTTTTTT. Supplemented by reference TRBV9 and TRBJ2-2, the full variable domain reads DSGVTQTPKHLITATGQRVTLRCSPRSGDLSVYWYQQSLDQGLQFLIQYYNGEERAKGNILERFSAQQFPDLHSELNLSSLELGDSALYFCARRQRNTGELFFGEGSRLTVL.

CDR3 coding DNA: TGTGCCAGCAGCTTAGTTTCAGTAGATACGCAGTATTTT. It specifies CASSLVSVDTQYF. This sequence joins TRBV11-2 and TRBJ2-3; D is uncertain. Per the germline V gene, CDR1 is SGHAT and CDR2 is FQNNGV. V was cut by 1 base and J by 5 bases, with 7 bases left in between. The CDR3 loop spans 13 amino acids.

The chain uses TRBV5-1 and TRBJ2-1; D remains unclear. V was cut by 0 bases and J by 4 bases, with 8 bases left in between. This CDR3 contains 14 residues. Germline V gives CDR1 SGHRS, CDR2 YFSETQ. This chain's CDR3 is CASSLEGFYNEQFF. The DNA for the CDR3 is TGCGCCAGCAGCTTGGAAGGCTTTTACAATGAGCAGTTCTTC.

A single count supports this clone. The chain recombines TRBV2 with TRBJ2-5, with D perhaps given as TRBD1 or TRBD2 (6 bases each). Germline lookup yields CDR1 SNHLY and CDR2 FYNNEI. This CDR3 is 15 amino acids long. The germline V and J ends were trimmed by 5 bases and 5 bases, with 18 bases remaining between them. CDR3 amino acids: CASSRQQGGGETQYF. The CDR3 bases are TGTGCCAGCAGTAGACAACAGGGAGGAGGGGAGACCCAGTACTTC.

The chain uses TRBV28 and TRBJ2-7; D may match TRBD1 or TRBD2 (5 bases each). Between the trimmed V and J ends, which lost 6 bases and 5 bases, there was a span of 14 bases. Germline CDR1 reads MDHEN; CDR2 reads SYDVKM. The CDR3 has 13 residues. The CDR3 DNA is TGTGCCAGCAGGGGACCTGGGTTCGACGAGCAGTACTTC. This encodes CASRGPGFDEQYF.

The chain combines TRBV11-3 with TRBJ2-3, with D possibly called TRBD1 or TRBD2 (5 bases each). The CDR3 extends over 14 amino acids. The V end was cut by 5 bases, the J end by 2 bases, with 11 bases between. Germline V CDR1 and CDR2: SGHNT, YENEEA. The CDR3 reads CASSRGRTTDTQYF. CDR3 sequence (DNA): TGTGCCAGCAGCCGGGGACGGACCACAGATACGCAGTATTTT.

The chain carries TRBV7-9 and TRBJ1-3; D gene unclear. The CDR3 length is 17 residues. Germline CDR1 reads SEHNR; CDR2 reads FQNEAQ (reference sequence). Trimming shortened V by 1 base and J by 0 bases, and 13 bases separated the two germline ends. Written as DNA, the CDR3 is TGTGCCAGCAGCTTAGAGGAGAAAGTAGACTCTGGAAACACCATATATTTT. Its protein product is CASSLEEKVDSGNTIYF.

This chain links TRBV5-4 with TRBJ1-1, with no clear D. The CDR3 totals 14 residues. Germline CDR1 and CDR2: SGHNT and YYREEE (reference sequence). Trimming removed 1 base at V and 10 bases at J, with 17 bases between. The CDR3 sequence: CASSLQAAAAGAFF. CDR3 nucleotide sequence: TGTGCCAGCAGCTTGCAGGCGGCGGCGGCGGGAGCTTTCTTT. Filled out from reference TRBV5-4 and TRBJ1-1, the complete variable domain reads ETGVTQSPTHLIKTRGQQVTLRCSSQSGHNTVSWYQQALGQGPQFIFQYYREEENGRGNFPPRFSGLQFPNYSSELNVNALELDDSALYLCASSLQAAAAGAFFGQGTRLTVV.

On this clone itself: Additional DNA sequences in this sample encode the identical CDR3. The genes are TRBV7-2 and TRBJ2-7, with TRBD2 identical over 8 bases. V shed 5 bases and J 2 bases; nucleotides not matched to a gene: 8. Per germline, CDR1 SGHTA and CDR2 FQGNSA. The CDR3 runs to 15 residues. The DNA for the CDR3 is TGTGCCAGCAGCCTGGGGCTAGCGGGTACCTACGAGCAGTACTTC. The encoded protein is CASSLGLAGTYEQYF. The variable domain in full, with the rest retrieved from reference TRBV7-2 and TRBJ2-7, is GAGVSQSPSNKVTEKGKDVELRCDPISGHTALYWYRQSLGQGLEFLIYFQGNSAPDKSGLPSDRFSAERTGGSVSTLTIQRTQQEDSAVYLCASSLGLAGTYEQYFGPGTRLTVT.

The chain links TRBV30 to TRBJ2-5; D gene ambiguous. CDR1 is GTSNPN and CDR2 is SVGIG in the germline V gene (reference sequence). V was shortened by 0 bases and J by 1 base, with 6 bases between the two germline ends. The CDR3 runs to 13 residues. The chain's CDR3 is CAWSVRTQETQYF. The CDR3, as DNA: TGTGCCTGGAGTGTGAGGACCCAAGAGACCCAGTACTTC.

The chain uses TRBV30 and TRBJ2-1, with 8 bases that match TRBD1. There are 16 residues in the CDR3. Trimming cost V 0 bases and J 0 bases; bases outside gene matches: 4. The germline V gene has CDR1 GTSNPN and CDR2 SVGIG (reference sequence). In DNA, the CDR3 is TGTGCCTGGAGTGTCGGACAGGGAAACTCCTACAATGAGCAGTTCTTC. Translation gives CAWSVGQGNSYNEQFF.

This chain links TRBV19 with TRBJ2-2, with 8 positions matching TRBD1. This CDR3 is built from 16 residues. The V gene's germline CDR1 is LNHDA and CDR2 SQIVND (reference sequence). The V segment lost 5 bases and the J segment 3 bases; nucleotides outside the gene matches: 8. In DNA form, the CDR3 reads TGTGCCAGTAGTGAGATCGGGACAGGACACACCGGGGAGCTGTTTTTT. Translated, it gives CASSEIGTGHTGELFF. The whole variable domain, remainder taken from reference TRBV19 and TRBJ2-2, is DGGITQSPKYLFRKEGQNVTLSCEQNLNHDAMYWYRQDPGQGLRLIYYSQIVNDFQKGDIAEGYSVSREKKESFPLTVTSAQKNPTAFYLCASSEIGTGHTGELFFGEGSRLTVL.

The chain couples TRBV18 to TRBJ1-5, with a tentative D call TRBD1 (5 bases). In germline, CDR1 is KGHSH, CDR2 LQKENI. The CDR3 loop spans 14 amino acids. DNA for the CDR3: TGTGCTTCTTCAAGGGGCAGTAGCAATCAGCCCCAGCATTTT. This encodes CASSRGSSNQPQHF.

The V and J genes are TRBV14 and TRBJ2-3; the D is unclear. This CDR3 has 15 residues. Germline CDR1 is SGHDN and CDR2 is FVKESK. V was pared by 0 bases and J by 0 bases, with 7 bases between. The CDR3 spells CASSQETASTDTQYF. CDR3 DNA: TGTGCCAGCAGCCAAGAGACGGCTAGCACAGATACGCAGTATTTT.

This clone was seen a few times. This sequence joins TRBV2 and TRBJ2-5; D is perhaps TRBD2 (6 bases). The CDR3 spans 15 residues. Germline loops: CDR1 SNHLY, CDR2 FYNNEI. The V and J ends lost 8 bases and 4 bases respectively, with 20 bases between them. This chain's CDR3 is CASQVGGLVGETQYF. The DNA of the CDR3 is TGTGCCAGCCAAGTCGGGGGATTGGTAGGAGAGACCCAGTACTTC.

CDR3 nucleotide sequence: TGCGCCAGCAGCTCCCCTGGGTCCTACAATGAGCAGTTCTTC. It specifies CASSSPGSYNEQFF. This chain links TRBV5-1 with TRBJ2-1; D unclear. The germline V gene encodes CDR1 SGHRS and CDR2 YFSETQ. Trimming removed 3 bases from V and 1 base from J, with 8 bases in between. The CDR3 covers 14 residues.

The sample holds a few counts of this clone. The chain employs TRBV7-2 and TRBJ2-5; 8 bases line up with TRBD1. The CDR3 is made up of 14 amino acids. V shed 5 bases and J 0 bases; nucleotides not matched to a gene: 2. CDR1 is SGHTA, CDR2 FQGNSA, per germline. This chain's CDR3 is CASSRDRNQETQYF. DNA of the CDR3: TGTGCCAGCAGCCGGGACAGGAACCAAGAGACCCAGTACTTC.

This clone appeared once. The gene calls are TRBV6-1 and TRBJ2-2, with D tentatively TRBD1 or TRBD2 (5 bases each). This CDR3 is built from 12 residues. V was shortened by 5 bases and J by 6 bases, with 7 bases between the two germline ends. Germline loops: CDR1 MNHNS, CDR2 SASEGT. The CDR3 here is CASSRGPGELFF. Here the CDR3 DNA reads TGTGCCAGCAGTAGGGGACCCGGGGAGCTGTTTTTT.

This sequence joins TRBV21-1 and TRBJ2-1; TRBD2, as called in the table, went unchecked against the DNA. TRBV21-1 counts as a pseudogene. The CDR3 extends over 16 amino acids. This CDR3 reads CASSWTSGSSYNEQFF. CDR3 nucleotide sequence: TGTGCCAGCAGCTGGACTAGCGGGAGCTCCTACAATGAGCAGTTCTTC.